These T cell receptor beta chains were read from a single sample in a study of T cells in Graves' hyperthyroidism and ophthalmopathy. One entry per CDR3 protein, called by TCRdb with MiXCR from the multiplex PCR reads. The table records about 380,000 distinct CDR3 sequences, around an eighth of them present only once. Sequences were obtained from blood. All receptors come from a man aged 25-45 years with Graves' hyperthyroidism that later progressed to Graves' ophthalmopathy. Each CDR3 is given with its conserved first and last residue. The D gene is left open where the match is weak. Only part of the rows carry a size: once, few, many, or a class if the clone is expanded.

abundance: many; v_gene: TRBV5-6; j_gene: TRBJ1-6; d_gene: TRBD1; CDR3nt: TGTGCCAGCAGTGGGACAGGGGGATATTCACCCCTCCACTTT; CDR3aa: CASSGTGGYSPLHF
abundance: many; v_gene: TRBV7-2; j_gene: TRBJ2-2; d_gene: TRBD1; CDR3nt: TGTGCCAGCACCCCTAGGACAGGGTTGAACACCGGGGAGCTGTTTTTT; CDR3aa: CASTPRTGLNTGELFF
abundance: many; v_gene: TRBV27; j_gene: TRBJ1-1; d_gene: TRBD1; CDR3nt: TGTGCCAGCAGTCCCTCCGGGACAGGGCCGCGGACTGAAGCTTTCTTT; CDR3aa: CASSPSGTGPRTEAFF
abundance: few; v_gene: TRBV6-5; j_gene: TRBJ1-1; d_gene: NA; CDR3nt: TGTGCCAGCAGTTTAGGGGAGGGCGTGAACACTGAAGCTTTCTTT; CDR3aa: CASSLGEGVNTEAFF
abundance: many; v_gene: TRBV2; j_gene: TRBJ1-6; d_gene: NA; CDR3nt: TGTGCCAGCAGTGAACTCAGCCAGAGAAATTCACCCCTCCACTTT; CDR3aa: CASSELSQRNSPLHF
abundance: few; v_gene: TRBV6-1; j_gene: TRBJ2-1; d_gene: TRBD2; CDR3nt: TGTGCCAGCAAAGGCCACAAAGGGAGGGATGAGCAGTTCTTC; CDR3aa: CASKGHKGRDEQFF
abundance: many; v_gene: TRBV28; j_gene: TRBJ1-5; d_gene: TRBD1; CDR3nt: TGTGCCAGCAGTTTATGGGGCAGGGACAGTCAGCCCCAGCATTTT; CDR3aa: CASSLWGRDSQPQHF
abundance: NA; v_gene: TRBV30; j_gene: TRBJ1-6; d_gene: NA; CDR3nt: TGTGCCTGGTCTCAAATTTGGCGGAATAATTCACCCCTCCACTTT; CDR3aa: CAWSQIWRNNSPLHF
abundance: many; v_gene: TRBV20-1; j_gene: TRBJ1-1; d_gene: TRBD1; CDR3nt: TGCAGTGCTAGATTGACAGGGGGCGCCCTGAACACTGAAGCTTTCTTT; CDR3aa: CSARLTGGALNTEAFF
abundance: many; v_gene: TRBV11-3; j_gene: TRBJ2-1; d_gene: NA; CDR3nt: TGTGCCAGCAGGTCGGGACGGAAAAGCAATGAGCAGTTCTTC; CDR3aa: CASRSGRKSNEQFF
abundance: few; v_gene: TRBV10-2; j_gene: TRBJ2-7; d_gene: TRBD2; CDR3nt: TGCGCCAGCAATACACTAGCGGGGGAGGGCGAGCAGTACTTC; CDR3aa: CASNTLAGEGEQYF
abundance: many; v_gene: TRBV14; j_gene: TRBJ2-1; d_gene: NA; CDR3nt: TGTGCCAGCAGCCATGGGTCAGGGGCCTACAATGAGCAGTTCTTC; CDR3aa: CASSHGSGAYNEQFF
abundance: NA; v_gene: TRBV14; j_gene: TRBJ1-4; d_gene: TRBD1; CDR3nt: TGTGCCAGCAGGAGGACAGGGAGAGAAAAACTGTTTTTT; CDR3aa: CASRRTGREKLFF
abundance: many; v_gene: TRBV7-9; j_gene: TRBJ2-1; d_gene: TRBD1; CDR3nt: TGTGCCAGCAGCTTAGAAACAGGGGGCCCCTACAATGAGCAGTTCTTC; CDR3aa: CASSLETGGPYNEQFF
abundance: many; v_gene: TRBV27; j_gene: TRBJ2-7; d_gene: NA; CDR3nt: TGTGCCAGCAGTTTCAGGTCCTCCTACGAGCAGTACTTC; CDR3aa: CASSFRSSYEQYF
abundance: many; v_gene: TRBV7-9; j_gene: TRBJ1-4; d_gene: NA; CDR3nt: TGTGCCAGCAGCTCAAGGGGAGGCGATGAAAAACTGTTTTTT; CDR3aa: CASSSRGGDEKLFF
abundance: NA; v_gene: TRBV20-1; j_gene: TRBJ2-1; d_gene: NA; CDR3nt: TGCAGTGCTAGAGGGGAGCTATCCTACAATGAGCAGTTCTTC; CDR3aa: CSARGELSYNEQFF
abundance: many; v_gene: TRBV20-1; j_gene: TRBJ1-5; d_gene: NA; CDR3nt: TGCAGTGCCCCTACGGGGGATCAGCCCCAGCATTTT; CDR3aa: CSAPTGDQPQHF
abundance: NA; v_gene: TRBV19; j_gene: TRBJ2-1; d_gene: NA; CDR3nt: TGTGCCAGTTCCCGTACGAGAGGGCTCTCCTACAATGAGCAGTTCTTC; CDR3aa: CASSRTRGLSYNEQFF
abundance: many; v_gene: TRBV28; j_gene: TRBJ1-6; d_gene: TRBD1; CDR3nt: TGTGCCAGCAGTTGGGGACAGGTGAACTATCATTCACCCCTCCACTTT; CDR3aa: CASSWGQVNYHSPLHF
abundance: NA; v_gene: TRBV15; j_gene: TRBJ1-6; d_gene: NA; CDR3nt: TGTGCCACCAGCCCAGGTGGTGGCTCCTATAATTCACCCCTCCACTTT; CDR3aa: CATSPGGGSYNSPLHF
abundance: few; v_gene: TRBV5-5; j_gene: TRBJ1-2; d_gene: NA; CDR3nt: TGTGCCAGCAGCTTTTCGGTTAACTATGGCTACACCTTC; CDR3aa: CASSFSVNYGYTF